This TCR beta chain was sequenced in a study of control samples from healthy donors and cancer patients. The repertoire was sequenced with immunoSEQ multiplex PCR; TCRdb's copy has only in-frame clones and lacks some. The data hold roughly 100,000 clones, with 92% observed a single time. Germline V gene data show CDR1 as MNHEY and CDR2 as SMNVEV (reference sequence). The ends were cut back, 3 bases at V and 0 bases at J, with 5 bases in the middle. This CDR3 comprises 13 residues. Material: blood. This chain links TRBV27 with TRBJ1-1; no clear D. This sequence originates from a woman aged 18-35 years in good health. The chain's CDR3 is CASSLFLNTEAFF. CDR3 DNA: TGTGCCAGCAGTTTGTTTCTGAACACTGAAGCTTTCTTT.